This T cell receptor (beta chain) was sequenced for a study of blood T cell repertoires in COVID-19. Study-wide background: Sample material is recorded as cDNA or gDNA derived from T cells, B-cell-depleted T cells, or PBMCs.

The repertoire was sequenced with immunoSEQ multiplex PCR; TCRdb's copy has only in-frame clones and lacks some. The sample includes 240,000 or so clones, around 80% of them seen just once. Unmatched junction bases numbered 1, after V lost 3 bases and J lost 1 base. This CDR3 region has 14 residues. The germline V gene has CDR1 SGDLS and CDR2 YYNGEE. The sample taken for sequencing was peripheral blood. The chain joins TRBV9 to TRBJ2-3; 8 bases match TRBD2. The sequence was collected from a woman older than 75 with acute or convalescent COVID-19. The DNA for the CDR3 is TGTGCCAGCAGCGGGACTAGCCGCACAGATACGCAGTATTTT. This translates into CASSGTSRTDTQYF. Full variable domain (remainder filled in from reference TRBV9 and TRBJ2-3): DSGVTQTPKHLITATGQRVTLRCSPRSGDLSVYWYQQSLDQGLQFLIQYYNGEERAKGNILERFSAQQFPDLHSELNLSSLELGDSALYFCASSGTSRTDTQYFGPGTRLTVL.